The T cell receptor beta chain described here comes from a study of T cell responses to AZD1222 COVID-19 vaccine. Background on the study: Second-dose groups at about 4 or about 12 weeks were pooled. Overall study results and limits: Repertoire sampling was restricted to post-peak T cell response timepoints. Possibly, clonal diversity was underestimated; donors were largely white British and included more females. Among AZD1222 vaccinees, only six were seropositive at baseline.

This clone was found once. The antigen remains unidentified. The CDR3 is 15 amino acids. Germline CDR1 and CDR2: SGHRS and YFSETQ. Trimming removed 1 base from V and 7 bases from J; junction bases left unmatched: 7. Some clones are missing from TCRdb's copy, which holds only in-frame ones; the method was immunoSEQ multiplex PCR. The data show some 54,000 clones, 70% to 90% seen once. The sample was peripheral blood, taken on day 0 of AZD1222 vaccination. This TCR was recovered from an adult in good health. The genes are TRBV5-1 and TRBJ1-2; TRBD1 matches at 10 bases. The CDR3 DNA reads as TGCGCCAGCAGCTTGACGACAGGGGGCGTCCGTGGCTACACCTTC. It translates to CASSLTTGGVRGYTF.